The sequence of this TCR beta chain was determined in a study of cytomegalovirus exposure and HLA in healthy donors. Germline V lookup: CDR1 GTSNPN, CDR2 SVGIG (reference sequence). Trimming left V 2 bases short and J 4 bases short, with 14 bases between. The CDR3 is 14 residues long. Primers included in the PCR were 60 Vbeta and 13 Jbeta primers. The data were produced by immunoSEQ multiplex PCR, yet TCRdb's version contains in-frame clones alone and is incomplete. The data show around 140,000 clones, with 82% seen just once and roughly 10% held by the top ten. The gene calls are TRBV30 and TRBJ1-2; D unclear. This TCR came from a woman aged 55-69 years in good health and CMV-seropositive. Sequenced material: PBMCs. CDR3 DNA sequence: TGTGCCTGGAGTATCAACCAGTATTCCTATGGCTACACCTTC. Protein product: CAWSINQYSYGYTF.